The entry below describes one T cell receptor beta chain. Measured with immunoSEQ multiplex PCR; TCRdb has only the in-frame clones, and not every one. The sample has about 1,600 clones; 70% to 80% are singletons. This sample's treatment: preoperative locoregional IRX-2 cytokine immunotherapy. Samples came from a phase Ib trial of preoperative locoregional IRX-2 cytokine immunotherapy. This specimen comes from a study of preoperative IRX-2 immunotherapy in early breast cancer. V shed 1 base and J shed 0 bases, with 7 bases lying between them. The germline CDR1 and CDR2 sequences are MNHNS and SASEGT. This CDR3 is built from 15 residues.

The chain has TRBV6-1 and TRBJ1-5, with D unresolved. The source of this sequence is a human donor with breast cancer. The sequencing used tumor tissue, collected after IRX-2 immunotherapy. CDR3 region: CASSEGVFSNQPQHF. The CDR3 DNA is TGTGCCAGCAGTGAAGGGGTCTTTAGCAATCAGCCCCAGCATTTT.